The 10 T cell receptor beta chains given below trace back to one sample, sequenced in a study of cytomegalovirus exposure and HLA in healthy donors. This PCR relied on a set of 60 Vbeta primers and 13 Jbeta primers. TCRdb's table, derived via immunoSEQ multiplex PCR, lists solely in-frame clones and lacks some. The sample holds 190,000 or so clones, 75% to 85% seen once. Sequenced material: PBMCs. The receptors were gathered from a boy younger than 18 in good health and CMV-seronegative.

The chain is built from TRBV18 and TRBJ1-3, with D unresolved. From germline, CDR1 is KGHSH and CDR2 LQKENI. This CDR3 spans 13 amino acids. V gave up 3 bases and J gave up 4 bases, with 7 bases separating them. CDR3 sequence: CASSPAGGNTIYF. Written as DNA, the CDR3 is TGTGCCAGCTCACCCGCCGGGGGAAACACCATATATTTT.

The chain is built from TRBV9 and TRBJ2-5, with D possibly matching TRBD1 (6 bases). There are 16 residues in the CDR3. The germline gives CDR1 SGDLS, CDR2 YYNGEE. V was trimmed by 0 bases and J by 1 base, leaving 13 bases between them. CDR3 nucleotides: TGTGCCAGCAGCGTAGGAACAGGGCACCTCCAAGAGACCCAGTACTTC. Translating it yields CASSVGTGHLQETQYF.

This clone was detected a few times. The J gene is TRBJ2-2, the V gene TRBV9, with a possible D match to TRBD1 (5 bases). Germline CDR1 is SGDLS and CDR2 is YYNGEE. V was pared by 4 bases and J by 5 bases, with 12 bases between. The CDR3 spans 14 residues. This CDR3 is CASSPTRTTGELFF. CDR3 DNA sequence: TGTGCCAGCAGCCCGACCCGGACAACCGGGGAGCTGTTTTTT.

Comment on this clone: Other DNA sequences in this sample translate to the same CDR3. This sequence joins TRBV19 and TRBJ1-1, with 11 bases fitting TRBD1. The V gene's germline CDR1 is LNHDA and CDR2 SQIVND (reference sequence). The CDR3 has 12 residues. V shed 3 bases and J 10 bases; nucleotides not matched to a gene: 1. CDR3 DNA sequence: TGTGCCAGTAGTATGGGACAGGGGGGAGCTTTCTTT. As protein: CASSMGQGGAFF.

V and J are TRBV4-3 and TRBJ2-5, with TRBD2 matching over 9 bases. The better agreement between TRBJ2-7 and the DNA end casts doubt on the J call. The CDR3 is 15 residues long. Germline V lookup: CDR1 LGHNA, CDR2 YSLEER. CDR3 DNA sequence: TGCGCCAGCAGCCAAGAATCCGGACTAGCGTACGAGCAGTACTTC. It translates to CASSQESGLAYEQYF.

This clone has just a few counts. The CDR3 spells CASSTRTGAIRPQHF. The CDR3 nucleotides are TGTGCCAGCAGTACACGGACAGGGGCAATCAGGCCCCAGCATTTT. The chain couples TRBV6-6 to TRBJ1-5; 9 bases align to TRBD1. This CDR3 contains 15 residues. The trim removed 5 bases at V and 9 bases at J, leaving 11 bases unmatched. Germline CDR1 is MNHNY and CDR2 is SVGAGI (reference sequence).

The chain links TRBV5-6 to TRBJ1-1, with a tentative D call TRBD1 (5 bases). Germline values: CDR1 SGHDT, CDR2 YYEEEE. The CDR3 is 14 residues long. V was shortened by 4 bases and J by 4 bases, with 14 bases between the two germline ends. The CDR3 DNA reads as TGTGCCAGCAGCCCTGTGCAGGGCGGCACTGAAGCTTTCTTT. Its translation is CASSPVQGGTEAFF.

This clone was seen only a few times. The V and J genes are TRBV6-4 and TRBJ2-1, with D tentatively TRBD1 (7 bases). Per germline, CDR1 MRHNA and CDR2 SNTAGT. This CDR3 contains 16 residues. Trimming removed 0 bases at V and 7 bases at J, with 16 bases between. For the CDR3, the DNA is TGTGCCAGCAGTGACTCATCGGCAGGGGGGTGGAATGAGCAGTTCTTC. Residues: CASSDSSAGGWNEQFF.

To note about this clone: Germline and junction disagree at one end, which may indicate a read error. This rearrangement joins TRBV7-7 to TRBJ1-3; the D is unclear. The CDR3 has 15 amino acids. In germline, CDR1 is SSHAT, CDR2 FNYEAQ (reference sequence). The CDR3 protein is CASSLGGGSGNTIYF. The CDR3 DNA follows: TGTGCTAGCAGCTTAGGCGGCGGCTCTGGAAACACCATATATTTT.

The rearrangement links TRBV7-9 to TRBJ1-1, with a weak D call TRBD1 (5 bases). This CDR3 contains 14 residues. V lost 7 bases to trimming and J lost 0 bases, with 12 bases between them. Germline lookup yields CDR1 SEHNR and CDR2 FQNEAQ (reference sequence). The CDR3: CASTPDTMNTEAFF. In DNA form, the CDR3 reads TGTGCCAGCACACCGGACACTATGAACACTGAAGCTTTCTTT.